Listed below are T cell receptor beta chains from one sample, sequenced in a study of blood T cell repertoires in COVID-19. Clones were read by immunoSEQ multiplex PCR, and TCRdb kept only the in-frame ones, dropping some. This repertoire shows 250,000 to 350,000 clones, approximately 90% found once; its top ten account for approximately 12%. Sequenced input: peripheral blood. These receptors all come from a woman aged 60 to 75 with acute or convalescent COVID-19. Both conserved end residues are part of each CDR3. The order of the fields is V gene, J gene, D gene, clone size, CDR3 DNA, CDR3 protein. A D gene is named only where the DNA matches it firmly. A clone size is listed for some rows: how often the clone was seen (once, few, many), or a class if it is expanded.

>TRBV11-2|TRBJ2-3|TRBD2|NA
TGTGCCAGCAGCTTAGGGACACTAGCGGTCACAGATACGCAGTATTTT
CASSLGTLAVTDTQYF
>TRBV27|TRBJ1-6|TRBD1|NA
TGTGCCAGCACCGCAGGGGGAACTTATAATTCACCCCTCCACTTT
CASTAGGTYNSPLHF
>TRBV2|TRBJ2-3|NA|NA
TGTGCCAGCAGTTGGACTGTAGATACGCAGTATTTT
CASSWTVDTQYF
>TRBV9|TRBJ2-2|TRBD2|NA
TGTGCCAGCAGCTGGACTAGCGGGGGGAGGAACACCGGGGAGCTGTTTTTT
CASSWTSGGRNTGELFF
>TRBV6-5|TRBJ1-1|TRBD1|NA
TGTGCCAGCAGTAATCGACAGGGACGCACTGAAGCTTTCTTT
CASSNRQGRTEAFF
>TRBV28|TRBJ1-5|TRBD1|NA
TGTGCCAGCAAAGGGACAGGATGGGATCAGCCCCAGCATTTT
CASKGTGWDQPQHF
>TRBV18|TRBJ1-4|NA|NA
TGTGCCAGCTCACCCGGGGGTATGGAACTGTTTTTT
CASSPGGMELFF
>TRBV28|TRBJ1-1|NA|NA
TGTGCCAGCTGCGCCGAGGGGGTTAACACTGAAGCTTTCTTT
CASCAEGVNTEAFF
>TRBV7-9|TRBJ2-7|NA|NA
TGTGCCAGCAGCTTTGAGGGGTTGGACAGTACCCCATGGCCCTACGAGCAGTACTTC
CASSFEGLDSTPWPYEQYF
>TRBV4-1|TRBJ2-7|NA|NA
TGCGCCAGCAGCAATATGTACGAGCAGTACTTC
CASSNMYEQYF
>TRBV28|TRBJ1-2|NA|NA
TGTGCCAGCAGGGGGACACCTTCAAATGGCTACACCTTC
CASRGTPSNGYTF
>TRBV19|TRBJ2-7|TRBD2|NA
TGTGCCAGTAGTATATTGGCGGGAGATCATCCTACGGAGCAGTACTTC
CASSILAGDHPTEQYF
>TRBV2|TRBJ1-6|TRBD1|NA
TGTGCCAGCAACCCGGGACAGGGCGTTTCACCCCTCCACTTT
CASNPGQGVSPLHF
>TRBV19|TRBJ2-3|NA|NA
TGTGCCAGTAGTATGTACAGCCTCACAGATACGCAGTATTTT
CASSMYSLTDTQYF
>TRBV12-3/TRBV12-4|TRBJ1-1|NA|NA
TGTGCCAGCAGTTTCGGGAACACTGAAGCTTTCTTT
CASSFGNTEAFF
>TRBV5-1|TRBJ1-5|NA|NA
TGCGCCAGCAGCTTGGCAGGAACGGGGGGTCAGCCCCAGCATTTT
CASSLAGTGGQPQHF
>TRBV9|TRBJ2-7|TRBD2|NA
TGTGCCAGCAGCAAGGGACTAGCGGGGGACGAGCAGTACTTC
CASSKGLAGDEQYF
>TRBV6-2/TRBV6-3|TRBJ1-6|TRBD1|NA
TGTGCCAGCAGTTACCTAAAGACGACAGGGCGGCCCGATTCACCCCTCCACTTT
CASSYLKTTGRPDSPLHF
>TRBV7-9|TRBJ1-2|NA|few
TGTGCCAGCAGCTTAGGACAGAACTATGGCTACACCTTC
CASSLGQNYGYTF
>TRBV3-1/TRBV3-2|TRBJ1-1|TRBD1|NA
TGTGCCAGCAGCCAAGCTGGACAGGGTAACACTGAAGCTTTCTTT
CASSQAGQGNTEAFF
>TRBV4-1|TRBJ2-5|NA|NA
TGCGCCAGCAGCCGGGGACTTCAAGAGACCCAGTACTTC
CASSRGLQETQYF
>TRBV9|TRBJ2-5|TRBD1|NA
TGTGCCAGCAGCGTAGAGCAGGGGGCTAGGGAGACCCAGTACTTC
CASSVEQGARETQYF
>TRBV11-2|TRBJ2-2|TRBD2|NA
TGTGCCAGCAGACGACATCCGGGGGGCACCGGGGAGCTGTTTTTT
CASRRHPGGTGELFF
>TRBV7-8|TRBJ2-7|TRBD1|NA
TGTGCCAGCAGCTTAGTGAACAGGGGGCTTGAGCAGTACTTC
CASSLVNRGLEQYF
>TRBV29-1|TRBJ2-5|TRBD2|NA
TGCAGCGTTGAAGGGGGGGGAGAGACCCAGTACTTC
CSVEGGGETQYF
>TRBV25-1|TRBJ1-3|NA|NA
TGTGCCAGCACTGGACAGTTCTCTGGAAACACCATATATTTT
CASTGQFSGNTIYF
>TRBV27|TRBJ2-1|TRBD2|NA
TGTGCCAGCAGCCGGACTAGCGGGAGAAGTCGGTATGAGCAGTTCTTC
CASSRTSGRSRYEQFF
>TRBV7-8|TRBJ2-1|NA|NA
TGTGCCAGCAGCTTAGTTGGGGCTATACAGTTCTTC
CASSLVGAIQFF
>TRBV19|TRBJ2-7|NA|once
TGTGCCAGTAGTAACCCCCCCAGCGGGCCCTACGAGCAGTACTTC
CASSNPPSGPYEQYF
>TRBV5-5|TRBJ2-3|NA|NA
TGTGCCAGCAGCCCCTTGCCAGGCAGCACAGATACGCAGTATTTT
CASSPLPGSTDTQYF
>TRBV5-1|TRBJ2-7|NA|NA
TGCGCCAGCAGTCGGGGAGGGGGAAGCTCCTACGAGCAGTACTTC
CASSRGGGSSYEQYF
>TRBV9|TRBJ2-2|NA|NA
TGTGCCAGCAGCGTAGCTGGCGGGAACACCGGGGAGCTGTTTTTT
CASSVAGGNTGELFF